This TCR beta chain was documented in a study of OX40 agonist ivuxolimab in advanced cancers. Study-wide context: The group had a mean age of 60 years, ranged from 23 to 79, and was 80% to 90% male. Findings and limits, study-wide: The average count of expanded clones was higher among CD8+ T cells than among CD4+. Clonal expansion from baseline to week 6 occurred in both CD4+ and CD8+ T cells.

The assay was immunoSEQ multiplex PCR, and TCRdb's table has in-frame clones only and misses some. The table lists fewer than 100,000 clones, 84% of them singletons. About this clone itself: Its target is unknown.

Germline V gives CDR1 MDHEN, CDR2 SYDVKM. Trimming removed 4 bases from V and 2 bases from J; junction bases left unmatched: 7. The CDR3 extends over 15 amino acids. The origin of this receptor is an adult with an advanced solid tumor such as melanoma, head and neck, liver or kidney cancer. The chain joins TRBV28 to TRBJ1-2; TRBD1 matches at 7 bases. The specimen was CD4+ or CD8+ T cells sorted from blood, collected in a trial of the OX40 agonist ivuxolimab. The CDR3 nucleotides read TGTGCCAGCAGTTCCCGGGACAGAAACAACTATGGCTACACCTTC. It encodes CASSSRDRNNYGYTF.